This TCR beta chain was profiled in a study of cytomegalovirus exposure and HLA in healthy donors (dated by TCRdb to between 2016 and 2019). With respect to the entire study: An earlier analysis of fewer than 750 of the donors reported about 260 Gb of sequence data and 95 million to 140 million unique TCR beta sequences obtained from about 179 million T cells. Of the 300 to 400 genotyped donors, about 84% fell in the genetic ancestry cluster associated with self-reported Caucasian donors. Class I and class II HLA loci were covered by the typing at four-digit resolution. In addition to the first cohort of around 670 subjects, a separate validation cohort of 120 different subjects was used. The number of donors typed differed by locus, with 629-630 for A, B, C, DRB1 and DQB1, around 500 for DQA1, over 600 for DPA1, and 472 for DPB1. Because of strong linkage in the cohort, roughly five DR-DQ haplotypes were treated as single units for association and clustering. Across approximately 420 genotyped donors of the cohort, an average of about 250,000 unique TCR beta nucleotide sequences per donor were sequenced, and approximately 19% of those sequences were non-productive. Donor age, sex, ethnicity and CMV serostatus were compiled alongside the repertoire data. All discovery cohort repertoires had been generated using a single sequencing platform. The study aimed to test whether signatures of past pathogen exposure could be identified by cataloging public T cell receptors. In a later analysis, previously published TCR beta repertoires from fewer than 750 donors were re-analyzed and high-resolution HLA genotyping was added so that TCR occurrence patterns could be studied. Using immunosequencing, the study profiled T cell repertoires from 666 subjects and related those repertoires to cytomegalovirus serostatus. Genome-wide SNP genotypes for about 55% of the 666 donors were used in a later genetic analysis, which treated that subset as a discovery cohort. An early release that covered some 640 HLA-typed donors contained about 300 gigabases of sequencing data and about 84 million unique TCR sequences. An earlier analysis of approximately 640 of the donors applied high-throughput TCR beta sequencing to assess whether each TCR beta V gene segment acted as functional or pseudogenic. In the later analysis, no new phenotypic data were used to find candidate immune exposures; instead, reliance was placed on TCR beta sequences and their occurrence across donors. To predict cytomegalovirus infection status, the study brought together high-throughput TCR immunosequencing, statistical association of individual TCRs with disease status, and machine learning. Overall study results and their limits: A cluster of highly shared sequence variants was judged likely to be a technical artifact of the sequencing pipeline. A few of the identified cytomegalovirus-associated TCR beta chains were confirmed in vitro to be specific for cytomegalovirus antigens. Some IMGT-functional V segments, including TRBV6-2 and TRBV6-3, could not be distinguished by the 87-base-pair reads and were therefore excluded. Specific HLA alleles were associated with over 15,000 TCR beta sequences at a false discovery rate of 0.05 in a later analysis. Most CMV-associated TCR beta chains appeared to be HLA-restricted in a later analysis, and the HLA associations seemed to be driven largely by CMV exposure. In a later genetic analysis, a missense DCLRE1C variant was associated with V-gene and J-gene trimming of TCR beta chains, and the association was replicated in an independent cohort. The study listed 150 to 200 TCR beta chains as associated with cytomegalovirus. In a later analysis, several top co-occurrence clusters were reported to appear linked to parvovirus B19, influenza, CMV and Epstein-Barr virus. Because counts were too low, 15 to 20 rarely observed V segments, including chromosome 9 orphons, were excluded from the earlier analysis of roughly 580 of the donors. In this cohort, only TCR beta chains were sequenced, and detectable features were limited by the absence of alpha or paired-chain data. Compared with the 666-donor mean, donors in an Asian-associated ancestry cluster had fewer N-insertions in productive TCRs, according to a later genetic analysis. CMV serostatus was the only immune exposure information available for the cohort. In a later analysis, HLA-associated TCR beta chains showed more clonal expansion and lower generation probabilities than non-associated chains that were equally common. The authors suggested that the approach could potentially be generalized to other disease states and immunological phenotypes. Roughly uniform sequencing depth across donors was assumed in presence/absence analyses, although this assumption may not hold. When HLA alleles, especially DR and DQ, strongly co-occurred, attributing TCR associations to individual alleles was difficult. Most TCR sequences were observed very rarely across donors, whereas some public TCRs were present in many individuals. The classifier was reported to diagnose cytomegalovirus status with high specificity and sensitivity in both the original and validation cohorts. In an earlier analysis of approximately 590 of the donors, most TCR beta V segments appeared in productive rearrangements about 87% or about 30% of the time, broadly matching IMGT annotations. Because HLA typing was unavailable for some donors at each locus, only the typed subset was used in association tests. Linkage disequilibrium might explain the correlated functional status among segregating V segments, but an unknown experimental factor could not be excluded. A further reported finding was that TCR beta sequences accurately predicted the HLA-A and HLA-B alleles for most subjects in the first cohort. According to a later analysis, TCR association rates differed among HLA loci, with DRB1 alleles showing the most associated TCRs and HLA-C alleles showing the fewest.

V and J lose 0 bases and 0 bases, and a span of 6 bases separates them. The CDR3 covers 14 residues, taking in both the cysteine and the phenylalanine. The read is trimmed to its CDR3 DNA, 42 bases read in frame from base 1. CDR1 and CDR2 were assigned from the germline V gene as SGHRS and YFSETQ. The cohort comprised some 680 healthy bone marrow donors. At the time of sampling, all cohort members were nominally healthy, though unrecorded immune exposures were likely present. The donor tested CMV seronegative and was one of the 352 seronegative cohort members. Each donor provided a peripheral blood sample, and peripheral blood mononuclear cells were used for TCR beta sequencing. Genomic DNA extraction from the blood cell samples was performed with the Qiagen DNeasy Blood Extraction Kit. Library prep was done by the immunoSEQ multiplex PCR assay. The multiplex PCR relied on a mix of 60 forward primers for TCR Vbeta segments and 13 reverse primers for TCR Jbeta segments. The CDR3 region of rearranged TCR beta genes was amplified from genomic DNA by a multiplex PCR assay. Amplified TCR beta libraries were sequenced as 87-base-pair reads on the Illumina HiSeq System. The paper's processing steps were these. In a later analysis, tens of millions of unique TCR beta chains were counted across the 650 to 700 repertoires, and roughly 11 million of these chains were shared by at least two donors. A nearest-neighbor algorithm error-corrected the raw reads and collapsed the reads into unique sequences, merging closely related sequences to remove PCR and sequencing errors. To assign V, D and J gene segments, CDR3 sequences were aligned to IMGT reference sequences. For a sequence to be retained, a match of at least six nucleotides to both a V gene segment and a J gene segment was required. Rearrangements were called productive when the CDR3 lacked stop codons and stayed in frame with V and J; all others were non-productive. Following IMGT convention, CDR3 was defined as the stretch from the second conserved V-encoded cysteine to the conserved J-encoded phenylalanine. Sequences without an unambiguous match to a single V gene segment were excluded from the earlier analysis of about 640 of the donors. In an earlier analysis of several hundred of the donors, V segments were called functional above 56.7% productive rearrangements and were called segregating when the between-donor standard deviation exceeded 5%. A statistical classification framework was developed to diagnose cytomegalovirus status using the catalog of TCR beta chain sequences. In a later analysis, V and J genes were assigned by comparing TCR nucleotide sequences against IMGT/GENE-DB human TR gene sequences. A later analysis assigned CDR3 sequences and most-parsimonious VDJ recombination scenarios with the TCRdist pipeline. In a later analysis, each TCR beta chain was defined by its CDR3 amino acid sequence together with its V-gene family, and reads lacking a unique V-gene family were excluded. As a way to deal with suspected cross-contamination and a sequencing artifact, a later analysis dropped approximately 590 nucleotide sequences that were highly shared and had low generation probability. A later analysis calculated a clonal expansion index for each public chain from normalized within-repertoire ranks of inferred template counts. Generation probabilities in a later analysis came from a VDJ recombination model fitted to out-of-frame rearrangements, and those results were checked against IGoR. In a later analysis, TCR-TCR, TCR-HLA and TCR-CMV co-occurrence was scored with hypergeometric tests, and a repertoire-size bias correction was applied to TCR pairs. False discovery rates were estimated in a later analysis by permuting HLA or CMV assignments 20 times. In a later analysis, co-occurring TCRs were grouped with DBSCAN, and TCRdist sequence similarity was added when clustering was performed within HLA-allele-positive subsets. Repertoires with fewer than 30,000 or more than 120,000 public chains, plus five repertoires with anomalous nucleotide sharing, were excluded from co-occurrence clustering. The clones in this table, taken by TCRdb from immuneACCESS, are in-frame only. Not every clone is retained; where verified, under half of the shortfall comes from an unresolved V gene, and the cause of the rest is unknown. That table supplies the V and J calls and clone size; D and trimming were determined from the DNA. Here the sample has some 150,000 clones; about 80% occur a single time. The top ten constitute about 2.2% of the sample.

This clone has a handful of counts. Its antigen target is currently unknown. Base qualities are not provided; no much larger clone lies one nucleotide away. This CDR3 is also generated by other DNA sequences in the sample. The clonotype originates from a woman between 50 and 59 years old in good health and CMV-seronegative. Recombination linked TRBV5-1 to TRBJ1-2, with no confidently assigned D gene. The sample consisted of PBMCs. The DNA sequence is TGCGCCAGCAGCTTGGGAGATTCTAACTATGGCTACACCTTC. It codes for CASSLGDSNYGYTF. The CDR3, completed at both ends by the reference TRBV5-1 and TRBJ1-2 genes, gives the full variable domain KAGVTQTPRYLIKTRGQQVTLSCSPISGHRSVSWYQQTPGQGLQFLFEYFSETQRNKGNFPGRFSGRQFSNSRSEMNVSTLELGDSALYLCASSLGDSNYGYTFGSGTRLTVV.